These 32 T cell receptor beta chains came from one sample sequenced in a study of tumor and adjacent non-tumor tissue in lung cancer. RNA was extracted from bulk tissue without any cell sorting. Three rounds of nested PCR, following a modified ARM-PCR protocol, produced the TCRbeta library. TCRdb reprocessed the multiplex PCR reads via MiXCR and lists one record per CDR3 protein. Of 55,000 to 70,000 distinct CDR3 sequences in the sample, about three fifths were seen once. The sample comprised lung tumor tissue. The receptors were sampled from a man aged 45-60 years with non-small cell lung cancer.

Details on this clonotype: A much larger clone lies one base from this, so it may be a read error. This chain links TRBV14 with TRBJ2-5; no reliable D call. There are 15 residues in the CDR3. Germline V gene lookup returns CDR1 SGHDN and CDR2 FVKESK. Trimming removed 1 base at V and 8 bases at J, with 17 bases between. CDR3 in amino acids: CASSQVSPVSDTQYF. CDR3 in DNA: TGTGCCAGCAGCCAAGTGTCGCCGGTTAGTGATACCCAGTACTTC.

Note on this clonotype: The CDR3 carries no conserved terminal phenylalanine or tryptophan, so it likely arises from a read error. The CDR3 sequence: CASSLSGEETQYY. The CDR3 DNA follows: TGTGCCAGCAGCTTGTCGGGGGAAGAGACCCAGTACTAC. V gene TRBV7-9 combines with J gene TRBJ2-5; tentatively, D is TRBD2 (6 bases). The CDR3 is made up of 13 amino acids. Between the trimmed V and J ends, which lost 3 bases and 3 bases, there was a span of 8 bases. Germline-derived CDR1 and CDR2 are SEHNR and FQNEAQ (reference sequence).

This clonotype turned up a few times. Likely a read error: the CDR3 ends without its conserved phenylalanine or tryptophan. This chain uses TRBV12-3 or TRBV12-4 with TRBJ2-3; D perhaps matches TRBD2 (7 bases). CDR3 length: 15 residues. Trimming stripped 5 bases from V and 4 bases from J, with 16 bases between. CDR3 DNA: TGTGCCAGCAGTCAATCGAGGGGGGGGGCAGATACGCAGTATTCT. Translated: CASSQSRGGADTQYS.

This clonotype was seen repeatedly, ten times or more. V usage is TRBV5-4 and J usage is TRBJ2-6; D call uncertain. This CDR3 is built from 15 residues. Trimming cost V 0 bases and J 0 bases, with 4 bases left between them. Per the germline V gene, CDR1 is SGHNT and CDR2 is YYREEE (reference sequence). The CDR3 is CASSLDFSGANVLTF. CDR3 nucleotide sequence: TGTGCCAGCAGCTTGGATTTCTCTGGGGCCAACGTCCTGACTTTC.

The V gene is TRBV20-1, the J gene TRBJ2-1; TRBD2 might be the D (5 bases). Trimming took off 0 bases at V and 5 bases at J, with 20 bases between the two ends. Germline V gives CDR1 DFQATT, CDR2 SNEGSKA (reference sequence). The CDR3 is 17 residues long. Here the CDR3 DNA reads TGCAGTGCTAGAGATCCGTTTGGGCGAGGGATAAACAATGAGCAGTTCTTC. This sequence encodes CSARDPFGRGINNEQFF.

At least ten counts were recorded for this clonotype. The chain employs TRBV28 and TRBJ1-2; D is undetermined. CDR1 and CDR2 from the germline V gene are MDHEN and SYDVKM. The CDR3 sequence is 14 residues long. Trimming shortened V by 6 bases and J by 0 bases, and 11 bases separated the two germline ends. The CDR3 DNA sequence: TGTGCCAGCAGCAATGAATTAGCTAACTATGGCTACACCTTC. Translating it yields CASSNELANYGYTF.

A word on this clonotype: One junction end disagrees with the germline gene, perhaps due to a read error. The CDR3 sequence: CACAGMGHPNLPLHF. DNA of the CDR3: TGTGCCTGCGCAGGCATGGGACACCCCAATTTACCCCTCCACTTT. This sequence joins TRBV11-2 and TRBJ1-6; the D gene is possibly TRBD1 (6 bases). This CDR3 comprises 15 residues. Germline assignment: CDR1 SGHAT and CDR2 FQNNGV.

This clonotype was seen repeatedly, ten times or more. The gene calls are TRBV6-2 or TRBV6-3 and TRBJ1-2; 7 nucleotides line up with TRBD1. Trimming took 6 bases from V and 6 from J; bases not matched to a gene: 13. CDR3 length: 15 amino acids. The germline gives CDR1 MNHEY, CDR2 SVGEGT. As DNA, the CDR3 is TGTGCCAGCAGAGCATCCCTAGGGACAGTCCATGGCTACACCTTC. It translates to CASRASLGTVHGYTF.

Concerning this clonotype itself: A read error may be the cause here, since a much bigger clone is one base away. V gene TRBV6-6 combines with J gene TRBJ1-5; TRBD1 is a possible D gene (6 bases). Germline lookup yields CDR1 MNHNY and CDR2 SVGAGI (reference sequence). Trimming stripped 2 bases from V and 3 bases from J, with 17 bases between. The CDR3 is 17 residues long. CDR3 DNA sequence: TGTGCCAGCAGTTACACCCCAGGGGCAGGGGACAATCAGCCCCAGCATTTT. As protein: CASSYTPGAGDNQPQHF.

This clonotype appeared once. This may stem from a read error, because a much larger clone lies one nucleotide away. The chain uses TRBV5-1 and TRBJ2-1; 10 bases agree with TRBD2. The germline V gene has CDR1 SGHRS and CDR2 YFSETQ. This CDR3 comprises 16 residues. The CDR3 reads CASSLLAGDAYNGQFF. CDR3 DNA: TGCGCCAGCAGCTTGCTAGCGGGAGACGCCTACAATGGGCAGTTCTTC.

This clonotype appeared a few times. V usage is TRBV20-1 and J usage is TRBJ2-1, with 7 bases fitting TRBD2. This CDR3 region has 15 residues. V trimming: 2 bases; J trimming: 2 bases; junction bases outside the gene matches: 6. Germline-derived CDR1 and CDR2 are DFQATT and SNEGSKA (reference sequence). The CDR3 region has the DNA TGCAGTGCTAGACTAGCGGTCTTCGCCTACAATGAGCAGTTCTTC. Encoded protein: CSARLAVFAYNEQFF.

As regards this clonotype: This may be a read error, as it is one base from a much larger clone. The rearrangement joins TRBV29-1 to TRBJ1-3; TRBD1 agrees at 7 bases. The V gene's germline CDR1 is SQVTM and CDR2 ANQGSEA. With 7 bases clipped from V and 3 bases from J, the junction kept 6 bases outside the gene matches. The CDR3 covers 13 residues. The CDR3 sequence: CSAATGDGNTIYF. The DNA for the CDR3 is TGCAGCGCCGCCACAGGGGATGGAAACACCATATATTTT. The full variable domain, rest sourced from reference TRBV29-1 and TRBJ1-3, is SAVISQKPSRDICQRGTSLTIQCQVDSQVTMMFWYRQQPGQSLTLIATANQGSEATYESGFVIDKFPISRPNLTFSTLTVSNMSPEDSSIYLCSAATGDGNTIYFGEGSWLTVV.

Of note for this clonotype: Just one base apart from a much larger clone, this may be a read error. Because it lacks the conserved phenylalanine or tryptophan at the end, this CDR3 is likely a read error. This chain uses TRBV20-1 with TRBJ2-7; 14 bases align to TRBD2. CDR3 length: 17 amino acids. J lost 7 bases, V lost 3 bases, and 14 bases had no gene match. The germline CDR1 and CDR2 sequences are DFQATT and SNEGSKA (reference sequence). The CDR3 region is CSASGQGTSGSSREQYL. Here the CDR3 DNA reads TGCAGTGCTAGCGGGCAGGGGACTAGCGGGAGTTCGCGGGAGCAGTACCTC.

As concerns this clonotype: It may be a read error: a sequence one base away is much more abundant. Likely a read error: the CDR3 ends without its conserved phenylalanine or tryptophan. The chain combines TRBV7-8 with TRBJ1-3; TRBD1 aligns across 7 bases. The CDR3 contains 13 residues. Germline-derived CDR1 and CDR2 are SGHVS and FQNEAQ. Germline trimming cut 4 bases from V and 4 bases from J; bases unmatched to any gene: 1. CDR3 DNA sequence: TGTGCCAGCAGCTCGGGACAGGGAAACACCATATATCTT. This gives the protein CASSSGQGNTIYL.

This clonotype has a count of ten or more. CDR3 sequence (DNA): TGTGCCAGCAGCCTAGGAGATACGCAGTATTTT. The encoded protein is CASSLGDTQYF. The chain uses TRBV11-2 and TRBJ2-3; no firm D call. V lost 5 bases to trimming and J lost 5 bases, with 5 bases between them. CDR1 and CDR2 (germline): SGHAT, FQNNGV. This CDR3 comprises 11 residues.

A word on this clonotype: A much more abundant neighbour one base away suggests this may be a read error. V is TRBV4-1 and J is TRBJ2-1; D ambiguous. CDR1 and CDR2 (germline): MGHRA, YSYEKL. This CDR3 region has 14 residues. Trimming left V 0 bases short and J 13 bases short, with 16 bases between. CDR3 protein: CASSQDLDKGKQFF. DNA of the CDR3: TGCGCCAGCAGCCAAGATCTCGATAAGGGAAAACAGTTCTTC.

In regard to this clonotype: A read error may account for a junction end that differs from germline. V is TRBV11-2 and J is TRBJ2-7; D remains ambiguous. Germline V gene data show CDR1 as SGHAT and CDR2 as FQNNGV. This CDR3 has 12 residues. CDR3 coding DNA: TGTACCAGCAGCTTAGAACGGTACGGGCAGTACTTC. Translation gives CTSSLERYGQYF.

Details on this clonotype: A much larger clone differs by one base, so this may be a read error. The CDR3 DNA sequence: TGTGCCAGCAGCGTGGGGTCGCAAGAGGCCCAGTACTTC. As protein: CASSVGSQEAQYF. This chain connects TRBV11-2 to TRBJ2-5; no definite D call. Germline CDR1 is SGHAT and CDR2 is FQNNGV. The CDR3 loop spans 13 amino acids.

This clonotype was counted between two and nine times. This clone may be a read error of a much larger clone one base away. V usage is TRBV4-2 and J usage is TRBJ2-3; D could derive from TRBD1 or TRBD2 (6 bases each). This CDR3 has 15 amino acids. Germline V gene lookup returns CDR1 LGHNA and CDR2 YNFKEQ. The CDR3 DNA sequence: TGTGCCAGCAGCCAACTCCGGGAGCGGACAGATGCGCAGTATTTT. The encoded protein is CASSQLRERTDAQYF.

Concerning this clonotype: No DNA is shown, since the ends of the CDR3 on it are uncertain; the CDR3 is the one TCRdb lists. The genes are TRBV4-1 and TRBJ1-2; no check of the table's D call, TRBD1, against the DNA was made. Termini included, the CDR3 measures 17 amino acids. CDR1 MGHRA and CDR2 YSYEKL come from the germline V gene. The CDR3 protein is CASNQGWWGTGNAVITF.

Of note for this clonotype: Since a much larger clone is just one base distant, this may be a read error. This chain uses TRBV18 with TRBJ2-2; D might be TRBD1 (6 bases). The germline V and J ends were trimmed by 2 bases and 2 bases, with 15 bases remaining between them. This CDR3 spans 17 amino acids. CDR1 is KGHSH, CDR2 LQKENI, per germline. The CDR3 region has the DNA TGTGCCAGCTCACCATCTTTGTGGACAGAAAACACCGGGGAGCTGTTTTTT. Its translation: CASSPSLWTENTGELFF.

As for this clonotype: A much larger clone is a single base away; this may be a read error. The rearrangement links TRBV20-1 to TRBJ1-4; D ambiguous. The V gene's germline CDR1 is DFQATT and CDR2 SNEGSKA (reference sequence). The CDR3 length is 14 residues. V was cut by 0 bases and J by 0 bases, with 5 bases left in between. The chain's CDR3 is CSARDTATNEKLFF. CDR3 in DNA: TGCAGTGCTAGAGATACCGCAACTAATGAAAAACTGTTTTTT.

This clonotype has at least ten counts. The chain has TRBV10-3 and TRBJ2-1; no firm D call. This CDR3 is 13 amino acids long. Germline V gene data show CDR1 as ENHRY and CDR2 as SYGVKD. Trimming pared 5 bases from V and 9 bases from J, leaving 14 bases between. CDR3 nucleotide sequence: TGTGCCATCAGTATTGACAATTTCGGTGAGCAGTTCTTC. Translated: CAISIDNFGEQFF.

A word on this clonotype: This may be a read error, as it is one base from a much larger clone. The J gene is TRBJ1-5, the V gene TRBV5-1; 7 bases align to TRBD1. Per germline, CDR1 SGHRS and CDR2 YFSETQ. The CDR3 spans 15 residues. V lost 4 bases to trimming and J lost 3 bases; unmatched junction nucleotides: 7. The CDR3 spells CASSPGQSVNQPQHF. The DNA of the CDR3 is TGCGCCAGCAGCCCGGGACAGTCCGTCAATCAGCCCCAGCATTTT. The full variable domain, in which reference TRBV5-1 and TRBJ1-5 provide the parts outside the CDR3, is KAGVTQTPRYLIKTRGQQVTLSCSPISGHRSVSWYQQTPGQGLQFLFEYFSETQRNKGNFPGRFSGRQFSNSRSEMNVSTLELGDSALYLCASSPGQSVNQPQHFGDGTRLSIL.

This clonotype was observed at least ten times. This rearrangement joins TRBV24-1 to TRBJ2-3; D gene ambiguous. The germline CDR1 and CDR2 sequences are KGHDR and SFDVKD. The germline V and J ends were trimmed by 10 bases and 2 bases, with 15 bases remaining between them. This CDR3 is built from 14 residues. This CDR3 reads CATQPDGSTDTQYF. CDR3 in DNA: TGTGCCACGCAGCCGGACGGATCCACAGATACGCAGTATTTT.

This chain links TRBV11-2 with TRBJ2-7, with 7 bases fitting TRBD2. Germline V gene data show CDR1 as SGHAT and CDR2 as FQNNGV. This CDR3 is built from 14 residues. The V and J ends lost 6 bases and 13 bases, in that order; junction bases with no gene match: 18. CDR3: CASSPQARGYGHYF. The DNA for the CDR3 is TGTGCCAGCAGTCCCCAAGCGCGGGGGTACGGGCATTACTTC.

On this clonotype itself: The CDR3 does not end in the conserved phenylalanine or tryptophan, so this is likely a read error. The chain links TRBV28 to TRBJ2-7; no clear D. Germline-derived CDR1 and CDR2 are MDHEN and SYDVKM. CDR3 size: 13 residues. This CDR3 is CASSPVASYKQYL. As DNA, the CDR3 is TGTGCCAGCAGTCCAGTGGCCTCCTACAAGCAGTACTTA.

Points on this clonotype: Germline and junction disagree at one end, which may indicate a read error. The chain is built from TRBV4-2 and TRBJ1-2; D is undetermined. The CDR3 has 17 residues. The germline CDR1 and CDR2 sequences are LGHNA and YNFKEQ. The CDR3 here is CTSSQDGAPGRYYGYTF. In DNA form, the CDR3 reads TGTACCAGCAGCCAAGATGGAGCGCCAGGACGGTACTATGGCTACACCTTC.

The rearrangement joins TRBV20-1 to TRBJ1-1; D gene unclear. CDR1 is DFQATT and CDR2 is SNEGSKA in the germline V gene (reference sequence). The V and J ends lost 1 base and 2 bases respectively, with 8 bases between them. The CDR3 length is 13 residues. CDR3 residues: CSARVVPNTEAFF. Here the CDR3 DNA reads TGCAGTGCTAGAGTCGTCCCAAACACTGAAGCTTTCTTT.

The V call is TRBV14, the J call TRBJ2-6, with D possibly matching TRBD1 (5 bases). The CDR3 length is 14 residues. The V gene's germline CDR1 is SGHDN and CDR2 FVKESK. Deletions cut 5 bases from V and 6 bases from J, with 11 bases between. The CDR3, as DNA: TGTGCCAGCAGCGAACAGGCTGTGGCCAACGTCCTGACTTTC. Protein sequence: CASSEQAVANVLTF.

With respect to this clonotype: A much more abundant neighbour one base away suggests this may be a read error. The CDR3 here is CASSDGGRATYEQYF. The CDR3 DNA is TGCGCCAGCAGTGACGGAGGCCGAGCGACCTACGAGCAGTACTTC. This chain connects TRBV10-1 to TRBJ2-7; a possible D gene is TRBD2 (5 bases). The V gene's germline CDR1 is WNHNN and CDR2 SYGVQD (reference sequence). V dropped 3 bases and J dropped 2 bases, with 14 bases sitting between them. This CDR3 has 15 residues.

With regard to this clonotype: This may come from a read error, since a much larger clone is one base off. This chain connects TRBV6-5 to TRBJ2-5; D remains unclear. This CDR3 spans 15 amino acids. Germline-derived CDR1 and CDR2 are MNHEY and SVGAGI. The DNA of the CDR3 is TGTACCAGCAGTTACTCCCCCGGAGTTCAAGATACCCAGTACTTC. Translated, it gives CTSSYSPGVQDTQYF.